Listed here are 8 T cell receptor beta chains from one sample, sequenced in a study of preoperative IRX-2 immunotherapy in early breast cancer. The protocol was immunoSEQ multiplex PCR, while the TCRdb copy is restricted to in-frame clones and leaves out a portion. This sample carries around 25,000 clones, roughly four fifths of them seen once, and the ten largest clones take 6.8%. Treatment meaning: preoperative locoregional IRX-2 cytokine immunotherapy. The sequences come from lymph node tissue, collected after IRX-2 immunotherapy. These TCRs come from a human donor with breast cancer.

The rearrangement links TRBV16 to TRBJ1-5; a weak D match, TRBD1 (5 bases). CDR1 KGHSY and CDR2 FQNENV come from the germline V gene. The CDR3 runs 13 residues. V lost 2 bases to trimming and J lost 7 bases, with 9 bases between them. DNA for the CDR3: TGTGCCAGCAGCCAAGGGACTCGACAGCCCCAGCATTTT. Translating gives CASSQGTRQPQHF. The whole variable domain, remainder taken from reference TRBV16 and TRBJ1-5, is GEEVAQTPKHLVRGEGQKAKLYCAPIKGHSYVFWYQQVLKNEFKFLISFQNENVFDETGMPKERFSAKCLPNSPCSLEIQATKLEDSAVYFCASSQGTRQPQHFGDGTRLSIL.

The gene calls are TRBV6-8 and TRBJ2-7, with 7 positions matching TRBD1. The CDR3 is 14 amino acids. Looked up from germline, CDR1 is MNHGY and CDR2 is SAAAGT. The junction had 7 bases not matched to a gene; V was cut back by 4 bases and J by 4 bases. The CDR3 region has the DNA TGTGCCAGCAGTTCGTCGGGACAGATGTACGAGCAGTACTTC. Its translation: CASSSSGQMYEQYF.

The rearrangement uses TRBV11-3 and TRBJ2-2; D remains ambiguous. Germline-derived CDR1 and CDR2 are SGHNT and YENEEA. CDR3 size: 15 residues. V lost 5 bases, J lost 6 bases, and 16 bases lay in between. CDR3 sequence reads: CASSVSPLVAGELFF. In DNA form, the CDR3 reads TGTGCCAGCAGCGTTTCCCCGTTGGTGGCCGGGGAGCTGTTTTTT. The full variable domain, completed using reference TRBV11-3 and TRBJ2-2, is EAGVVQSPRYKIIEKKQPVAFWCNPISGHNTLYWYLQNLGQGPELLIRYENEEAVDDSQLPKDRFSAERLKGVDSTLKIQPAELGDSAVYLCASSVSPLVAGELFFGEGSRLTVL.

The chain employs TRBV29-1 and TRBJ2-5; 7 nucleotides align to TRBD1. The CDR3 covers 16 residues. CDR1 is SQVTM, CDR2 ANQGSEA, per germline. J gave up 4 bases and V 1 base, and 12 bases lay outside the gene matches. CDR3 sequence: CSVEGYRTGPGETQYF. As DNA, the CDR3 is TGCAGCGTTGAAGGCTATCGGACAGGACCTGGAGAGACCCAGTACTTC.

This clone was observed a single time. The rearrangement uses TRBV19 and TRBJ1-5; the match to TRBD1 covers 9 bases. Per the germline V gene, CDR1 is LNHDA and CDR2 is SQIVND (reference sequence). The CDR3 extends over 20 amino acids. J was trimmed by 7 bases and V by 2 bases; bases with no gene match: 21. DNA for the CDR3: TGTGCCAGTAGTATATACGACACCGGGACAGGGTTTCTCTCCAACCAGCCCCAGCATTTT. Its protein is CASSIYDTGTGFLSNQPQHF.

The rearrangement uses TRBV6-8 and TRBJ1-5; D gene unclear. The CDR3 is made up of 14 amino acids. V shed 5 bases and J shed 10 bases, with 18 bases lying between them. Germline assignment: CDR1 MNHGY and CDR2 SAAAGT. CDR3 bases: TGTGCCAGCAGTGATCAAACGGGTATCAGCCCCCAGCATTTT. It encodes CASSDQTGISPQHF.

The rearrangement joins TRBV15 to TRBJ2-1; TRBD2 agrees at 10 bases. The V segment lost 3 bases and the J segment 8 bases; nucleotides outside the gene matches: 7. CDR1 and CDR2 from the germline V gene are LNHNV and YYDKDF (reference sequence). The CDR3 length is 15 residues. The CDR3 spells CATSSTSGIVDEQFF. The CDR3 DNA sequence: TGTGCCACCAGCAGTACTAGCGGGATCGTCGATGAGCAGTTCTTC.

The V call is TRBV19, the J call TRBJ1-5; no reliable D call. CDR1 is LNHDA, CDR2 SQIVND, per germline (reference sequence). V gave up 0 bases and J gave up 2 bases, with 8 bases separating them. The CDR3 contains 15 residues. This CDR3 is CASSIDLQGNQPQHF. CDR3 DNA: TGTGCCAGTAGTATAGATCTGCAGGGCAATCAGCCCCAGCATTTT.